This T cell receptor (beta chain) was identified in a study of T cells after yellow fever vaccination (dated by TCRdb to between 2017 and 2020). Concerning the study at large: Libraries from fractions with low cell numbers were prepared with the SMART-Seq v4 Ultra Low Input RNA kit. To follow T-cell clones before and after primary and booster YFV17D yellow fever vaccination, bulk TCR alpha and beta repertoires were sequenced over time. Two healthy male donors, one aged 18 to 30 and one aged 30 to 40 years, made up the cohort. Blood was collected at multiple timepoints before and after primary and secondary immunization, and bulk PBMC replicates and cell subsets were isolated.

The sample's treatment or condition, from its label and the paper: live attenuated yellow fever vaccine strain. Two biological replicates of bulk PBMCs were collected at each blood-draw timepoint. A standard Ficoll-Paque protocol was used to isolate PBMCs from peripheral blood. TriZol was used to extract RNA from bulk PBMCs, from CD4 and CD8 fractions, and from dextramer-positive and dextramer-negative fractions. TCR cDNA was synthesized by 5'RACE template switching, which introduced a universal primer site and unique molecular identifiers. cDNA synthesis was primed from both the TCR alpha and TCR beta constant segments. Library amplification involved two PCR steps, and the second step added sample barcodes and sequencing adapters. Sequencing of libraries was done on Illumina HiSeq 2500 (2x100 bp) or NovaSeq (2x150 bp). For the original study's pipeline: MIGEC was used to demultiplex reads and collapse the reads into UMI consensus sequences, and MiXCR was used for V(D)J alignment. Using edgeR on replicate PBMC samples, clonotypes were called vaccine-responding if FDR was below 0.01 and the log2 fold change was above 5 up to day 15. CD4 or CD8 identity was assigned to each bulk clonotype according to whether the clonotype was present at higher abundance in the sequenced CD4 repertoire or the sequenced CD8 repertoire. TCRdb reprocessing: public reads trimmed at Q25 with fastp, clones called with MiXCR, in-frame beta chains kept. Rows are unified per CDR3 protein, each entry keeping the most common DNA and genes. The V and J calls shown here were made by TCRdb, not taken from the authors' results. For this sample there are about 400,000 distinct CDR3 sequences; about 6% appear just once. The top ten clonotypes cover 15% of the sample.

Note on this clonotype: The clone's antigen remains unknown. Base qualities are missing; no much larger clone stands one base away.

The germline V gene (reference sequence) sets CDR1 to DFQATT and CDR2 to SNEGSKA. V drops 3 bases and J drops 2 bases, leaving 12 bases in between. Its CDR3 holds 14 amino acids, cysteine through phenylalanine. CDR3 DNA only is kept here, 42 bases in frame from base 1. The investigation overall reported the following: Compared with the primary T-cell response, the secondary T-cell response was weaker but faster, peaking on day 5 rather than day 15. Only two donors were included in the study, so the extent to which the findings can be generalized is limited. After the booster, most of the clones that had expanded following primary vaccination were detected again (about 95% of CD4 and 80% to 90% of CD8), which suggests that memory was broadly maintained. Because abundant contaminating clonotypes from the bulk population could be contained in FACS-sorted repertoires, computational filtering was required. A small share of clonotypes was detected in both CD4 and CD8 compartments, with the overlap likely arising from convergent recombination.

The clonotype was recovered from a man aged 25-40 years who received the YFV17D yellow fever vaccine. This material consisted of PBMCs, taken 5 days after the yellow fever booster vaccination. This sequence uses TRBV20-1 and TRBJ2-3, and the D gene may be TRBD2, 5 bases matching. CDR3 reads: CSARKRRYTDTQYF. The DNA is TGCAGTGCTAGGAAGAGGAGGTACACAGATACGCAGTATTTT.